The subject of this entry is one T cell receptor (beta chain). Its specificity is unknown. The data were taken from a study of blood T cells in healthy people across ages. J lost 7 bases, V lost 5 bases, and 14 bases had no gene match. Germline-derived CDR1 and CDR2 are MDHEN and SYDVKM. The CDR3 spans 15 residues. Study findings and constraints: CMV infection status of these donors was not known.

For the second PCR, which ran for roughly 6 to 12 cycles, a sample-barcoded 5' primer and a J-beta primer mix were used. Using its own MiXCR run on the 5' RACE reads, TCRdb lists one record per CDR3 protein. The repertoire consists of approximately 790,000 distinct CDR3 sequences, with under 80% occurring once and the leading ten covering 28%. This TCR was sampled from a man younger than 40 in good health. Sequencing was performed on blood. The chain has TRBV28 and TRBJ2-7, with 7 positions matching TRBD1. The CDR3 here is CASSPDRSIANEQYF. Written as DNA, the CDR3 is TGTGCCAGCAGTCCGGACAGGTCAATAGCCAATGAGCAGTACTTC.